These 25 T cell receptor beta chains came from one sample sequenced in a study of T cell responses to AZD1222 COVID-19 vaccine. TCRdb keeps only in-frame clones here, not all; method: immunoSEQ multiplex PCR. The sample carries 200,000 or so clones, more than 75% recorded once. The sample consisted of peripheral blood, taken on day 0 of MenACWY control vaccination. All receptors come from an adult in good health.

The chain combines TRBV5-1 with TRBJ1-5, with D maybe TRBD1 (5 bases). CDR1 SGHRS and CDR2 YFSETQ come from the germline V gene. CDR3 size: 13 residues. V lost 5 bases, J lost 5 bases, and 11 bases lay in between. CDR3 in DNA: TGCGCCAGCAGTGTAGGGGTGGATCAGCCCCAGCATTTT. It is translated as CASSVGVDQPQHF.

The V call is TRBV5-5, the J call TRBJ2-3; D may correspond to TRBD1 or TRBD2 (5 bases each). The CDR3 has 14 amino acids. V was shortened by 2 bases and J by 9 bases, with 16 bases between the two germline ends. CDR1 is SGHKS, CDR2 YYEKEE, per germline (reference sequence). The CDR3 reads CASSLDGARDTQYF. The CDR3 bases are TGTGCCAGCAGCTTAGACGGTGCGAGGGACACGCAGTATTTT.

CDR3 nucleotides: TGTGCCAGCAGCTTAAGGTCGACTAGCCGAGTCTACAATGAGCAGTTCTTC. Translation: CASSLRSTSRVYNEQFF. V usage is TRBV7-6 and J usage is TRBJ2-1; 7 positions match TRBD2. The germline gives CDR1 SGHVS, CDR2 FNYEAQ. V gave up 2 bases and J gave up 3 bases; unmatched junction bases: 10. The CDR3 has 17 residues. Together with reference TRBV7-6 and TRBJ2-1, the CDR3 gives the full variable domain: GAGVSQSPRYKVTKRGQDVALRCDPISGHVSLYWYRQALGQGPEFLTYFNYEAQQDKSGLPNDRFSAERPEGSISTLTIQRTEQRDSAMYRCASSLRSTSRVYNEQFFGPGTRLTVL.

The chain is built from TRBV7-8 and TRBJ2-2; 10 bases are shared with TRBD2. Germline V CDR1 and CDR2: SGHVS, FQNEAQ. V lost 5 bases, J lost 6 bases, and 3 bases stayed unmatched. CDR3 length: 14 amino acids. The CDR3 protein is CASSPGLAAGELFF. The CDR3 DNA sequence: TGTGCCAGCAGCCCTGGACTAGCGGCCGGGGAGCTGTTTTTT.

CDR3 sequence (DNA): TGTGCCAGCAGTTTATCGACAGCCTATGGCTACACCTTC. Translating gives CASSLSTAYGYTF. The chain has TRBV27 and TRBJ1-2, with D tentatively TRBD1 (5 bases). Trimming shortened V by 0 bases and J by 4 bases, and 6 bases separated the two germline ends. CDR1 and CDR2 from the germline V gene are MNHEY and SMNVEV (reference sequence). CDR3 length: 13 residues.

This clone turned up a few times. The chain links TRBV28 to TRBJ1-4; no reliable D call. CDR3 length equals 12 residues. Germline V CDR1 and CDR2: MDHEN, SYDVKM. The ends were cut back, 8 bases at V and 13 bases at J, with 17 bases in the middle. The CDR3 DNA follows: TGTGCCAGCTCGACTAGTATCAGAAGACTGTTTTTT. Amino acid sequence: CASSTSIRRLFF.

The sample holds one count of this clone. The chain combines TRBV20-1 with TRBJ2-5; 8 positions agree with TRBD2. Germline lookup yields CDR1 DFQATT and CDR2 SNEGSKA (reference sequence). There are 15 residues in the CDR3. Trimming cost V 3 bases and J 5 bases; bases outside gene matches: 11. The CDR3 protein is CSASGVAGKGETQYF. CDR3 nucleotide sequence: TGCAGTGCTAGTGGGGTAGCGGGGAAGGGGGAGACCCAGTACTTC.

The rearrangement joins TRBV11-3 to TRBJ2-1, with 9 positions matching TRBD2. This CDR3 is 14 amino acids long. CDR1 and CDR2 (germline): SGHNT, YENEEA. Trimming took 4 bases from V and 9 from J; bases not matched to a gene: 7. The CDR3 sequence is CASSSSGRHREQFF. The CDR3 DNA reads as TGTGCCAGCAGCTCCAGCGGGAGGCACCGTGAGCAGTTCTTC.

The chain carries TRBV6-2 or TRBV6-3 and TRBJ1-1, with unresolved D. Trimming left V 5 bases short and J 0 bases short, with 7 bases between. Germline CDR1 and CDR2: MNHEY and SVGEGT. There are 13 residues in the CDR3. CDR3 nucleotides: TGTGCCAGCAGTAACCCCTTGAACACTGAAGCTTTCTTT. This codes for CASSNPLNTEAFF.

The rearrangement links TRBV5-1 to TRBJ2-1; 9 positions match TRBD2. The CDR3 has 12 residues. V gave up 0 bases and J gave up 15 bases; unmatched junction bases: 4. The V gene's germline CDR1 is SGHRS and CDR2 YFSETQ. This CDR3 is CASSLGGRDLFF. The CDR3 coding sequence is TGCGCCAGCAGCTTGGGCGGGAGGGATTTGTTCTTC.

This chain joins TRBV18 and TRBJ2-7; TRBD2 matches 7 bases. In germline, CDR1 is KGHSH, CDR2 LQKENI. V shed 0 bases and J 6 bases; nucleotides not matched to a gene: 8. This CDR3 contains 15 residues. The CDR3 region has the DNA TGTGCCAGCTCACCACCGGTTTCGGGGGGATCCGAGCAGTACTTC. It translates to CASSPPVSGGSEQYF.

The CDR3 loop is CASSSGGSYNEQFF. The CDR3 DNA reads TGTGCCAGCAGCTCGGGGGGGTCCTACAATGAGCAGTTCTTC. The chain recombines TRBV11-2 with TRBJ2-1; 8 bases agree with TRBD2. Losses at the gene ends were 4 bases for V and 1 base for J; bases not matched to a gene: 0. Per the germline V gene, CDR1 is SGHAT and CDR2 is FQNNGV. The CDR3 runs 14 residues.

The chain uses TRBV7-9 and TRBJ2-7; tentatively, D is TRBD2 (6 bases). Deletions cut 11 bases from V and 4 bases from J, with 15 bases between. This CDR3 is built from 12 residues. Germline V gene lookup returns CDR1 SEHNR and CDR2 FQNEAQ (reference sequence). The CDR3 loop reads CAGSVGGYEQYF. The DNA for the CDR3 is TGTGCCGGGTCGGTGGGGGGATACGAGCAGTACTTC.

The CDR3 sequence: CASSQGPGGSTEAFF. The CDR3 nucleotides are TGCGCCAGCAGCCAAGGGCCGGGAGGGAGTACTGAAGCTTTCTTT. The V and J genes are TRBV4-3 and TRBJ1-1, with unresolved D. The V end was cut by 1 base, the J end by 5 bases, with 14 bases between. The CDR3 contains 15 residues. Germline CDR1 LGHNA, CDR2 YSLEER.

This chain connects TRBV5-1 to TRBJ2-1, with D perhaps matching TRBD2 (6 bases). The CDR3 covers 17 residues. Germline V gene sequence: CDR1 SGHRS, CDR2 YFSETQ. The ends were cut back, 0 bases at V and 6 bases at J, with 19 bases in the middle. CDR3 bases: TGCGCCAGCAGCTTGGGAGGCTGGAAGGGAGGTAGCAATGAGCAGTTCTTC. The encoded protein is CASSLGGWKGGSNEQFF.

The V and J genes are TRBV20-1 and TRBJ2-7; D gene ambiguous. Germline V CDR1 and CDR2: DFQATT, SNEGSKA (reference sequence). V lost 3 bases, J lost 7 bases, and 22 bases lay in between. This CDR3 has 15 amino acids. This chain's CDR3 is CSASPRPSSDEEQYF. Written as DNA, the CDR3 is TGCAGTGCTAGTCCGAGGCCTTCCTCGGATGAGGAGCAGTACTTC.

This chain uses TRBV9 with TRBJ2-7; no definite D call. CDR1 is SGDLS, CDR2 YYNGEE, per germline. The V end lost 0 bases, the J end lost 3 bases, and 7 bases lay between the germline ends. The CDR3 extends over 13 amino acids. CDR3 sequence (DNA): TGTGCCAGCAGCGTAGGCGACTTCTACGAGCAGTACTTC. Amino acids: CASSVGDFYEQYF.

The J gene is TRBJ2-5, the V gene TRBV28; D tentatively reads TRBD1 or TRBD2 (6 bases each). The V gene's germline CDR1 is MDHEN and CDR2 SYDVKM. V was trimmed by 8 bases and J by 5 bases, leaving 18 bases between them. The CDR3 contains 14 residues. CDR3 sequence reads: CASLNLTGGETQYF. The CDR3 DNA sequence: TGTGCCAGCCTAAACTTGACCGGGGGCGAGACCCAGTACTTC.

The CDR3 protein is CSASAGTSAYEQYF. The DNA of the CDR3 is TGCAGTGCTAGTGCCGGGACTAGCGCTTACGAGCAGTACTTC. The chain has TRBV20-1 and TRBJ2-7; 10 bases are shared with TRBD2. Germline-derived CDR1 and CDR2 are DFQATT and SNEGSKA (reference sequence). V dropped 3 bases and J dropped 4; count of bases not matched to a gene: 6. CDR3 length: 14 amino acids.

The genes are TRBV6-4 and TRBJ1-1; 9 nucleotides agree with TRBD1. Germline lookup yields CDR1 MRHNA and CDR2 SNTAGT. The CDR3 has 15 residues. With V trimmed by 6 bases and J by 1 base, 6 bases remained unmatched. The CDR3 nucleotides are TGTGCCAGCAGGAATGGGACAGGGACGAACACTGAAGCTTTCTTT. The encoded protein is CASRNGTGTNTEAFF.

The V gene is TRBV25-1, the J gene TRBJ2-2, with D possibly TRBD2 on 5 matching bases. V was shortened by 5 bases and J by 5 bases, with 6 bases between the two germline ends. The CDR3 sequence is 12 residues long. Germline values: CDR1 MGHDK, CDR2 SYGVNS. In DNA form, the CDR3 reads TGTGCCAGCAGTTCGGGGACCGGGGAGCTGTTTTTT. Its protein is CASSSGTGELFF.

CDR3 nucleotide sequence: TGTGCCAGCAGTCCCACCCGGACAGGGGGAAGCTCCTATAATTCACCCCTCCACTTT. Its protein is CASSPTRTGGSSYNSPLHF. The V gene is TRBV27, the J gene TRBJ1-6, with TRBD1 identical over 10 bases. CDR3 length: 19 amino acids. V lost 5 bases to trimming and J lost 0 bases; unmatched junction nucleotides: 10. Germline V CDR1 and CDR2: MNHEY, SMNVEV (reference sequence).

There are a few counts of this clone. The CDR3 DNA sequence: TGTGCCAGCAGACTAGCGGGAGGGTTCAATGAGCAGTTCTTC. This codes for CASRLAGGFNEQFF. The chain is built from TRBV27 and TRBJ2-1; 13 bases align to TRBD2. CDR1 is MNHEY and CDR2 is SMNVEV in the germline V gene (reference sequence). V was pared by 6 bases and J by 6 bases, with 2 bases of the junction left unmatched. The length of the CDR3 is 14 residues.

The genes are TRBV6-1 and TRBJ1-2; 7 positions match TRBD1. The CDR3 has 13 residues. The trim removed 2 bases at V and 5 bases at J, leaving 2 bases unmatched. From germline, CDR1 is MNHNS and CDR2 SASEGT. The CDR3 spells CASSERDRYGYTF. The CDR3 DNA reads TGTGCCAGCAGTGAAAGGGACAGATATGGCTACACCTTC.

This clone has more than one count but fewer than ten. The chain couples TRBV5-1 to TRBJ2-7, with D unclear. The CDR3 is 12 residues long. Germline V gene data show CDR1 as SGHRS and CDR2 as YFSETQ. V lost 3 bases and J 2 bases, leaving 6 bases between the germline ends. DNA for the CDR3: TGCGCCAGCAGCTCCTCCACCTACGAGCAGTACTTC. This encodes CASSSSTYEQYF.